What follows are 14 T cell receptor beta chains derived from one specimen sequenced in a study of post-analysis software for immune sequencing data (dated by TCRdb to between 2014 and 2017). Paper-wide results and their limitations: Patients showed significantly higher frequencies than controls for about 5 TRBV segments, among them TRBV5-6, TRBV5-1 and TRBV20-1.

The antigens of these receptors remain unknown. The library was built by means of PCR. Instrument used: Illumina HiSeq 2500. To reduce PCR and sequencing biases, unique molecular identifiers were built into the TCR beta cDNA libraries. TCRdb's own reprocessing of the public reads used fastp at Q25 and MiXCR and kept productive beta chains. Here each entry gathers all rows of one CDR3 protein and keeps the most common genes and DNA. The sample table holds 450,000 to 700,000 distinct CDR3 sequences, of which about 44% were seen once. About 1.5% of the sample is taken by the ten largest. Sequenced: blood. Source of these receptors: a girl under 18 with multiple sclerosis.

This rearrangement joins TRBV6-4 to TRBJ2-3, with 10 bases that match TRBD2. The CDR3 extends over 16 amino acids. V shed 4 bases and J 3 bases; nucleotides not matched to a gene: 7. Germline V gives CDR1 MRHNA, CDR2 SNTAGT. The chain's CDR3 is CASSVKAGGPTDTQYF. CDR3 bases: TGTGCCAGCAGTGTCAAAGCGGGAGGGCCGACAGATACGCAGTATTTT.

This clonotype was detected a few times. This chain links TRBV12-3 or TRBV12-4 with TRBJ2-5, with D possibly TRBD1 on 5 matching bases. The CDR3 consists of 15 residues. Trimming stripped 5 bases from V and 2 bases from J, with 15 bases between. The CDR3 nucleotides read TGTGCCAGCAGTCCCCAACGGACACCTCAAGAGACCCAGTACTTC. Protein: CASSPQRTPQETQYF.

V gene TRBV4-1 combines with J gene TRBJ1-5; a weak D match, TRBD1 (5 bases). The CDR3 consists of 16 residues. The germline gives CDR1 MGHRA, CDR2 YSYEKL. V dropped 1 base and J dropped 2 bases, with 12 bases sitting between them. CDR3 loop: CASSQVGGEGNQPQHF. CDR3 bases: TGCGCCAGCAGCCAAGTTGGGGGGGAGGGCAATCAGCCCCAGCATTTT.

This clonotype was seen a few times. The chain employs TRBV12-3 or TRBV12-4 and TRBJ2-4, with no clear D. The CDR3 contains 13 residues. The ends were cut back, 7 bases at V and 8 bases at J, with 15 bases in the middle. CDR3 loop: CASTIAPGDIQYF. The CDR3 DNA is TGTGCCAGCACCATCGCACCAGGAGACATTCAGTACTTC.

This clonotype was recorded a few times. The V call is TRBV7-2, the J call TRBJ2-1; 11 bases are shared with TRBD2. The CDR3 extends over 13 amino acids. J gave up 9 bases and V 4 bases, and 2 bases lay outside the gene matches. Germline V gene lookup returns CDR1 SGHTA and CDR2 FQGNSA. DNA of the CDR3: TGTGCCAGCAGCTCGGGGACTAGCGGTGAGCAGTTCTTC. Protein product: CASSSGTSGEQFF.

This clonotype has more than one count but fewer than ten. Relative to the germline gene, one junction end is altered; a read error may explain this. V usage is TRBV7-7 and J usage is TRBJ2-1, with 11 bases identical to TRBD2. Germline assignment: CDR1 SSHAT and CDR2 FNYEAQ (reference sequence). The CDR3 length is 16 residues. The CDR3 spells CASTPGVAGGFNEQFF. CDR3 sequence (DNA): TGTGCTAGCACCCCCGGGGTAGCGGGAGGGTTTAATGAGCAGTTCTTC. The whole variable domain, remainder taken from reference TRBV7-7 and TRBJ2-1, is GAGVSQSPRYKVTKRGQDVTLRCDPISSHATLYWYQQALGQGPEFLTYFNYEAQPDKSGLPSDRFSAERPEGSISTLTIQRTEQRDSAMYRCASTPGVAGGFNEQFFGPGTRLTVL.

This chain connects TRBV4-2 to TRBJ1-5; D possibly corresponds to TRBD1 (6 bases). Trimming removed 0 bases at V and 6 bases at J, with 15 bases between. CDR3 length equals 16 residues. CDR1 LGHNA and CDR2 YNFKEQ come from the germline V gene. CDR3 sequence reads: CASSQDLSGGGQPQHF. The CDR3 nucleotides read TGTGCCAGCAGCCAAGATCTATCGGGGGGCGGTCAGCCCCAGCATTTT.

This clonotype was detected only a few times. CDR3 amino acids: CSARPPTGDYEQYF. The CDR3 nucleotides read TGCAGTGCTAGACCTCCTACAGGGGACTACGAGCAGTACTTC. The chain joins TRBV20-1 to TRBJ2-7; TRBD1 agrees at 7 bases. Germline CDR1 is DFQATT and CDR2 is SNEGSKA (reference sequence). The CDR3 covers 14 residues. V dropped 2 bases and J dropped 3; count of bases not matched to a gene: 7.

This clonotype showed up just once. The V call is TRBV29-1, the J call TRBJ2-1; no reliable D call. Looked up from germline, CDR1 is SQVTM and CDR2 is ANQGSEA. Trimming took 6 bases from V and 3 from J, leaving 12 bases between them. This CDR3 comprises 13 residues. Here the CDR3 DNA reads TGCAGCGTCGGCAGGACCATCTACAATGAGCAGTTCTTC. As protein: CSVGRTIYNEQFF.

The chain is built from TRBV12-3 or TRBV12-4 and TRBJ2-7, with a tentative D call TRBD2 (6 bases). The ends were cut back, 7 bases at V and 7 bases at J, with 20 bases in the middle. CDR3 length: 14 residues. CDR3: CASISRERGNEQYF. CDR3 bases: TGTGCCAGCATTTCTCGGGAGAGGGGCAATGAGCAGTACTTC.

The sample holds a few counts of this clonotype. The V call is TRBV11-2, the J call TRBJ2-3; perhaps TRBD2 as D (6 bases). CDR1 and CDR2 (germline): SGHAT, FQNNGV. V lost 0 bases and J lost 0, with 13 bases in between. The CDR3 covers 17 residues. CDR3 in amino acids: CASSLDPWRGSTDTQYF. Written as DNA, the CDR3 is TGTGCCAGCAGCTTAGATCCTTGGCGGGGAAGCACAGATACGCAGTATTTT. The full variable domain, completed using reference TRBV11-2 and TRBJ2-3, is EAGVAQSPRYKIIEKRQSVAFWCNPISGHATLYWYQQILGQGPKLLIQFQNNGVVDDSQLPKDRFSAERLKGVDSTLKIQPAKLEDSAVYLCASSLDPWRGSTDTQYFGPGTRLTVL.

This chain uses TRBV7-2 with TRBJ2-3, with D uncertain. The CDR3 extends over 13 amino acids. CDR1 SGHTA and CDR2 FQGNSA come from the germline V gene. Trimming took 3 bases from V and 4 from J, leaving 8 bases between them. The CDR3 loop is CASSFLEADTQYF. The CDR3 nucleotides are TGTGCCAGCAGCTTCCTTGAGGCAGATACGCAGTATTTT.

The chain combines TRBV5-1 with TRBJ2-5; 7 bases fit TRBD1. The CDR3 totals 15 residues. Germline assignment: CDR1 SGHRS and CDR2 YFSETQ. Trimming took 0 bases from V and 11 from J; bases not matched to a gene: 13. Written as DNA, the CDR3 is TGCGCCAGCAGCTTGGAGTGGACAGGACCCTATGAGCAGTACTTC. This codes for CASSLEWTGPYEQYF.

This chain joins TRBV5-1 and TRBJ2-6, with D uncertain. CDR3 size: 14 residues. Trimming removed 4 bases at V and 4 bases at J, with 9 bases between. In germline, CDR1 is SGHRS, CDR2 YFSETQ. CDR3 amino acids: CASSLTMGANVLTF. The CDR3 DNA is TGCGCCAGCAGCCTTACTATGGGGGCCAACGTCCTGACTTTC. Full variable domain (outside the CDR3, taken from reference TRBV5-1 and TRBJ2-6): KAGVTQTPRYLIKTRGQQVTLSCSPISGHRSVSWYQQTPGQGLQFLFEYFSETQRNKGNFPGRFSGRQFSNSRSEMNVSTLELGDSALYLCASSLTMGANVLTFGAGSRLTVL.